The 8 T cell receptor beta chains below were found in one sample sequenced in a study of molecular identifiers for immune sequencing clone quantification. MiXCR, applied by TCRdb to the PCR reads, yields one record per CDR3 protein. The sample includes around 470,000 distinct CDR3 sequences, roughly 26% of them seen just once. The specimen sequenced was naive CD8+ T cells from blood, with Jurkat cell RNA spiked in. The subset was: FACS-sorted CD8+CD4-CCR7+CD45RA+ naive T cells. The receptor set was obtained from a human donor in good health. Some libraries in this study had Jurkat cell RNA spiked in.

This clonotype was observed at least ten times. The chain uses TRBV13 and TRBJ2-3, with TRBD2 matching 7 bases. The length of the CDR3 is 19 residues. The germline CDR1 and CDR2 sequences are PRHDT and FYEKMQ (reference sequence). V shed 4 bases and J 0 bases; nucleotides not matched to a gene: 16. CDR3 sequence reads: CASSSRSGAGRASTDTQYF. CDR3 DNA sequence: TGTGCCAGCAGCTCTCGGTCGGGAGCGGGGCGTGCTAGCACAGATACGCAGTATTTT.

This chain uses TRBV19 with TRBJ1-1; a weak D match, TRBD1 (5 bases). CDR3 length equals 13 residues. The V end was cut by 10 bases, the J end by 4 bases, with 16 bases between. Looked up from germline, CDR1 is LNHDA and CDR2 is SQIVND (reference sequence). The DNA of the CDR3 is TGTGCCACCAACACGGGGGGACCCACTGAAGCTTTCTTT. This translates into CATNTGGPTEAFF.

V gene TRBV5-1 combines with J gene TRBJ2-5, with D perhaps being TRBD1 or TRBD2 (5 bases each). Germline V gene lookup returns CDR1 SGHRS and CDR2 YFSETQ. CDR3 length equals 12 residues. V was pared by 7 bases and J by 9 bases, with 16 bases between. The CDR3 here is CASGAEGKPQYF. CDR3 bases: TGCGCCAGCGGGGCCGAGGGAAAGCCCCAGTACTTC.

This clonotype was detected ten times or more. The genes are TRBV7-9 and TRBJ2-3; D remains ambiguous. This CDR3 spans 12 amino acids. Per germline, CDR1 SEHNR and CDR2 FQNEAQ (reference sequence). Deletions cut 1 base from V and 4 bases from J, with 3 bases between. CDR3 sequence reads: CASSLESDTQYF. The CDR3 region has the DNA TGTGCCAGCAGCTTAGAGTCAGATACGCAGTATTTT.

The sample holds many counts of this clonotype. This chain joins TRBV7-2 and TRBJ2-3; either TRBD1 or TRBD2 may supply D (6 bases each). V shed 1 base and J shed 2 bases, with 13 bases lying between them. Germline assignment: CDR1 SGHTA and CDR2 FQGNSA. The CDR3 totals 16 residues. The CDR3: CASSLVVGGATDTQYF. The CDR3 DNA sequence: TGTGCCAGCAGCTTAGTGGTGGGGGGCGCCACAGATACGCAGTATTTT. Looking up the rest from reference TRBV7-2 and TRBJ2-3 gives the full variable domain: GAGVSQSPSNKVTEKGKDVELRCDPISGHTALYWYRQSLGQGLEFLIYFQGNSAPDKSGLPSDRFSAERTGGSVSTLTIQRTQQEDSAVYLCASSLVVGGATDTQYFGPGTRLTVL.

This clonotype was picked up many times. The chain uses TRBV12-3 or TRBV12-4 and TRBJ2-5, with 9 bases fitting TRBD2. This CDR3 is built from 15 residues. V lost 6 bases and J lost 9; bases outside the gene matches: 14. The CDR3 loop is CASSKPGQGGGAQYF. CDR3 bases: TGTGCCAGCAGCAAACCGGGACAAGGCGGGGGGGCCCAGTACTTC.

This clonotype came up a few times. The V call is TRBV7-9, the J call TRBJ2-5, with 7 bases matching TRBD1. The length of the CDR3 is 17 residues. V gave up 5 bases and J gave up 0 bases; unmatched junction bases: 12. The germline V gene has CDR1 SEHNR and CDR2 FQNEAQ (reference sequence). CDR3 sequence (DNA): TGTGCCAGCAGCCCTATGACTGCCGGGACAGACCAAGAGACCCAGTACTTC. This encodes CASSPMTAGTDQETQYF.

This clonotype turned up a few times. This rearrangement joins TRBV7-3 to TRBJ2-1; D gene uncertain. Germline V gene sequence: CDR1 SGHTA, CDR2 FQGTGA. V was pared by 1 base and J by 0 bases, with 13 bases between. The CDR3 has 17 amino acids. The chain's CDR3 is CASSLIGSVSSYNEQFF. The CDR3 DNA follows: TGTGCCAGCAGCTTAATCGGTTCCGTCAGCTCCTACAATGAGCAGTTCTTC.